These 20 T cell receptor beta chains originate from one sample sequenced in a study of T cell responses to AZD1222 COVID-19 vaccine. Sequencing was performed with immunoSEQ multiplex PCR; in TCRdb, only in-frame clones are kept and a portion is missing. The sample contains about 180,000 clones, around 90% of which appear only once. Here the sequenced sample was peripheral blood, taken on day 0 of AZD1222 vaccination. These receptors were collected from an adult in good health.

The chain combines TRBV27 with TRBJ1-2; 9 bases match TRBD1. This CDR3 region has 16 residues. Trimming at V came to 3 bases and at J to 8 bases, leaving 13 bases not matched to a gene. Germline CDR1 is MNHEY and CDR2 is SMNVEV (reference sequence). The CDR3 DNA reads TGTGCCAGCAGTTTCAGGAAGGCGGGACAGGGTAGCGGCTACACCTTC. Its translation is CASSFRKAGQGSGYTF.

The CDR3 reads CASSQGQGNSPLHF. Here the CDR3 DNA reads TGTGCCAGCAGCCAGGGACAGGGGAATTCACCCCTCCACTTT. The chain has TRBV11-3 and TRBJ1-6; 10 nucleotides agree with TRBD1. The junction had 2 bases not matched to a gene; V was cut back by 5 bases and J by 7 bases. The germline V gene has CDR1 SGHNT and CDR2 YENEEA. CDR3 length: 14 amino acids. The full variable domain, with the rest looked up from reference TRBV11-3 and TRBJ1-6, is EAGVVQSPRYKIIEKKQPVAFWCNPISGHNTLYWYLQNLGQGPELLIRYENEEAVDDSQLPKDRFSAERLKGVDSTLKIQPAELGDSAVYLCASSQGQGNSPLHFGNGTRLTVT.

The chain uses TRBV7-6 and TRBJ2-2; 11 nucleotides align to TRBD2. The CDR3 covers 16 residues. The V gene's germline CDR1 is SGHVS and CDR2 FNYEAQ. With V trimmed by 2 bases and J by 4 bases, 3 bases remained unmatched. CDR3 region: CASSLIAGGSTGELFF. For the CDR3, the DNA is TGTGCCAGCAGCTTAATAGCGGGAGGGAGCACCGGGGAGCTGTTTTTT.

The rearrangement uses TRBV5-1 and TRBJ1-1, with TRBD1 identical over 9 bases. This CDR3 has 14 amino acids. Germline-derived CDR1 and CDR2 are SGHRS and YFSETQ. J gave up 4 bases and V 4 bases, and 5 bases lay outside the gene matches. CDR3 DNA: TGCGCCAGCAGCACAGCGACAGGGGGCACTGAAGCTTTCTTT. As protein: CASSTATGGTEAFF.

The chain recombines TRBV7-2 with TRBJ2-2, with a possible D match to TRBD2 (5 bases). The CDR3 sequence is 15 residues long. Germline CDR1 is SGHTA and CDR2 is FQGNSA. Trimming stripped 1 base from V and 4 bases from J, with 10 bases between. CDR3 region: CASSLGTRTTGELFF. For the CDR3, the DNA is TGTGCCAGCAGCTTAGGGACTCGAACCACCGGGGAGCTGTTTTTT.

The chain uses TRBV11-2 and TRBJ2-7; 7 nucleotides line up with TRBD2. Germline values: CDR1 SGHAT, CDR2 FQNNGV. The CDR3 runs 15 residues. V gave up 2 bases and J gave up 2 bases; unmatched junction bases: 6. CDR3 sequence reads: CASSLFGGGAYEQYF. CDR3 bases: TGTGCCAGCAGCTTATTTGGGGGAGGGGCCTACGAGCAGTACTTC.

The J gene is TRBJ1-1, the V gene TRBV10-3, with TRBD1 identical over 8 bases. Germline V gene sequence: CDR1 ENHRY, CDR2 SYGVKD. The CDR3 is made up of 14 amino acids. Losses at the gene ends were 6 bases for V and 2 bases for J; bases not matched to a gene: 5. CDR3 nucleotides: TGTGCCATCAGAGACAGGGGACACAACACTGAAGCTTTCTTT. This translates into CAIRDRGHNTEAFF.

In this sample, this clone turned up a few times. This chain links TRBV5-1 with TRBJ1-6, with D tentatively TRBD1 (6 bases). V lost 0 bases to trimming and J lost 6 bases, with 10 bases between them. CDR3 length: 15 residues. Per the germline V gene, CDR1 is SGHRS and CDR2 is YFSETQ. CDR3 coding DNA: TGCGCCAGCAGCTTGGATGGGGGCGGTAATTCACCCCTCCACTTT. Its translation is CASSLDGGGNSPLHF. The variable domain in full, completed from reference TRBV5-1 and TRBJ1-6, reads KAGVTQTPRYLIKTRGQQVTLSCSPISGHRSVSWYQQTPGQGLQFLFEYFSETQRNKGNFPGRFSGRQFSNSRSEMNVSTLELGDSALYLCASSLDGGGNSPLHFGNGTRLTVT.

This clone was observed a handful of times. CDR3 loop: CASSSSIEALNTEAFF. The CDR3 DNA reads as TGTGCCAGCAGTTCTTCTATCGAGGCCCTGAACACTGAAGCTTTCTTT. This rearrangement joins TRBV6-2 or TRBV6-3 to TRBJ1-1; D not certain. V dropped 4 bases and J dropped 0 bases, with 15 bases sitting between them. This CDR3 spans 16 amino acids. The germline CDR1 and CDR2 sequences are MNHEY and SVGEGT.

The chain is built from TRBV2 and TRBJ2-1, with D tentatively TRBD2 (8 bases). The CDR3 totals 15 residues. The V and J ends lost 9 bases and 0 bases respectively, with 15 bases between them. The germline V gene encodes CDR1 SNHLY and CDR2 FYNNEI. The CDR3 coding sequence is TGTGCCAGAAGAGCGGGGGACAGCTCCTACAATGAGCAGTTCTTC. Translation gives CARRAGDSSYNEQFF.

This rearrangement joins TRBV12-3 or TRBV12-4 to TRBJ2-7; no clear D. The CDR3 is made up of 12 amino acids. V lost 6 bases to trimming and J lost 3 bases, with 9 bases between them. For the CDR3, the DNA is TGTGCCAGCAGCTGGGGTCACTACGAGCAGTACTTC. Encoded protein: CASSWGHYEQYF.

The chain carries TRBV4-1 and TRBJ2-1; TRBD2 matches 7 bases. Germline values: CDR1 MGHRA, CDR2 YSYEKL. This CDR3 spans 18 amino acids. Germline trimming cut 6 bases from V and 1 base from J; bases unmatched to any gene: 15. CDR3 DNA: TGCGCCAGCAGAGCGAGCGGGACCGGGAGCTGGTCCTACAATGAGCAGTTCTTC. Its protein is CASRASGTGSWSYNEQFF.

The chain combines TRBV4-1 with TRBJ2-5; 7 bases map to TRBD1. CDR1 MGHRA and CDR2 YSYEKL come from the germline V gene. This CDR3 is 16 amino acids long. V lost 0 bases to trimming and J lost 7 bases; unmatched junction nucleotides: 11. In DNA, the CDR3 is TGCGCCAGCAGCCAAGACCCAACGACAGGGATATGGACCCAGTACTTC. Translated, it gives CASSQDPTTGIWTQYF.

The rearrangement uses TRBV3-1 (or the pseudogene TRBV3-2) and TRBJ2-5; the D gene is possibly TRBD1 (5 bases). Germline values: CDR1 LGHDT, CDR2 YNNKEL (reference sequence). The CDR3 runs 13 residues. V shed 2 bases and J shed 3 bases, with 7 bases lying between them. CDR3 amino acids: CASSQNRKETQYF. The CDR3 coding sequence is TGTGCCAGCAGCCAAAACAGGAAAGAGACCCAGTACTTC.

The rearrangement links TRBV9 to TRBJ2-7; 9 bases agree with TRBD2. Losses at the gene ends were 0 bases for V and 1 base for J; bases not matched to a gene: 11. The CDR3 length is 18 residues. Germline V gene sequence: CDR1 SGDLS, CDR2 YYNGEE. The CDR3, as DNA: TGTGCCAGCAGCGTAGGATTGTCTAGCGGGACCTTATCCTACGAGCAGTACTTC. This sequence encodes CASSVGLSSGTLSYEQYF.

The rearrangement uses TRBV5-4 and TRBJ1-2; possibly TRBD1 for D (6 bases). This CDR3 region has 14 residues. The germline CDR1 and CDR2 sequences are SGHNT and YYREEE (reference sequence). V lost 1 base and J lost 2, with 9 bases in between. The CDR3 nucleotides are TGTGCCAGCAGCTTGACAGGGCAGAACTATGGCTACACCTTC. This sequence encodes CASSLTGQNYGYTF.

This chain links TRBV29-1 with TRBJ1-1; D not certain. The CDR3 length is 13 residues. The germline V gene has CDR1 SQVTM and CDR2 ANQGSEA. Trimming pared 6 bases from V and 6 bases from J, leaving 17 bases between. The CDR3 DNA follows: TGCAGCGTGGCGTGGAGGGAAGAGGCTGAAGCTTTCTTT. It is translated as CSVAWREEAEAFF. Full variable domain (remainder filled in from reference TRBV29-1 and TRBJ1-1): SAVISQKPSRDICQRGTSLTIQCQVDSQVTMMFWYRQQPGQSLTLIATANQGSEATYESGFVIDKFPISRPNLTFSTLTVSNMSPEDSSIYLCSVAWREEAEAFFGQGTRLTVV.

CDR3 in DNA: TGCGCCAGCAGTGGGGCTAGCGCGGGCACAGATACGCAGTATTTT. Encoded protein: CASSGASAGTDTQYF. This chain connects TRBV10-1 to TRBJ2-3; D is possibly TRBD2 (6 bases). V gave up 4 bases and J gave up 1 base, with 12 bases separating them. Germline V gene lookup returns CDR1 WNHNN and CDR2 SYGVQD (reference sequence). The CDR3 consists of 15 residues.

The table lists this clone with a count of one. V is TRBV18 and J is TRBJ1-4; 7 nucleotides match TRBD1. Losses at the gene ends were 4 bases for V and 2 bases for J; bases not matched to a gene: 7. The CDR3 extends over 16 amino acids. Germline V gene lookup returns CDR1 KGHSH and CDR2 LQKENI. CDR3 protein: CASSLTLQGTNEKLFF. CDR3 nucleotides: TGTGCCAGCTCACTGACCCTACAGGGGACTAATGAAAAACTGTTTTTT.

The chain uses TRBV3-1 (or the pseudogene TRBV3-2) and TRBJ1-1; perhaps TRBD1 as D (6 bases). This CDR3 is 14 amino acids long. Germline CDR1 is LGHDT and CDR2 is YNNKEL (reference sequence). V gave up 3 bases and J gave up 2 bases, with 10 bases separating them. This CDR3 reads CASSQSDRNTEAFF. The CDR3 DNA reads TGTGCCAGCAGCCAGTCGGACAGAAACACTGAAGCTTTCTTT.